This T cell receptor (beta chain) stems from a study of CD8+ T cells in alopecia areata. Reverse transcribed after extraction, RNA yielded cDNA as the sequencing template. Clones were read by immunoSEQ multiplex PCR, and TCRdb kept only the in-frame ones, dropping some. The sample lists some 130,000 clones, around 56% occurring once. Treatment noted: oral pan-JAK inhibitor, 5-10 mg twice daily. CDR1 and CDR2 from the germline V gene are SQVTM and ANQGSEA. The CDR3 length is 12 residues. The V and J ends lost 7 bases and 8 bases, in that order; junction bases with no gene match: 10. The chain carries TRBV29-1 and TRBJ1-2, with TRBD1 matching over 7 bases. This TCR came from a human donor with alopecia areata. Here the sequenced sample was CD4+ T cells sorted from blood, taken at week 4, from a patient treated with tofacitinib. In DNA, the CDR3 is TGCAGCGCTATCGACAGGGTCGGGGGCTACACCTTC. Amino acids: CSAIDRVGGYTF.